This T cell receptor beta chain is from a study of sequential checkpoint blockade in melanoma. The trim removed 4 bases at V and 5 bases at J, leaving 4 bases unmatched. Germline V gene sequence: CDR1 LGHNA, CDR2 YNFKEQ. The CDR3 covers 14 residues. Indicated treatment: randomized to nivolumab then ipilimumab (arm A) or the reverse (arm B). Libraries were prepared by immunoSEQ multiplex PCR; TCRdb keeps only in-frame clonotypes and omits some of them. This sample has fewer than 6,500 clones, with 45% to 55% found just once. The sequence was collected from a human donor with melanoma. The sample was CD8+ T cells sorted from blood (inferred from file names), taken from a patient given nivolumab and ipilimumab in sequence. The chain employs TRBV4-2 and TRBJ2-5, with TRBD2 identical over 10 bases. The CDR3 sequence: CASSLTSGMETQYF. The CDR3 bases are TGTGCCAGCAGCCTCACTAGCGGGATGGAGACCCAGTACTTC.